These 15 T cell receptor beta chains originate from one sample sequenced in a study of identical twins. MiXCR, run by TCRdb on the 5' RACE reads, gives a single entry per CDR3 protein. In the table there are 410,000 or so distinct CDR3 sequences, about 18% of which are singletons. Input material: naive T cells sorted from blood. The receptors were gathered from a man aged 45-60 years in good health.

The genes are TRBV4-3 and TRBJ2-1; D not resolved. The CDR3 length is 14 residues. Between the trimmed V and J ends, which lost 2 bases and 1 base, there was a span of 6 bases. The germline gives CDR1 LGHNA, CDR2 YSLEER. The CDR3 sequence: CASSQMGSYNEQFF. The DNA of the CDR3 is TGCGCCAGCAGCCAAATGGGTTCCTACAATGAGCAGTTCTTC.

This clonotype occurred many times. V usage is TRBV20-1 and J usage is TRBJ2-1; D unresolved. Germline-derived CDR1 and CDR2 are DFQATT and SNEGSKA (reference sequence). The CDR3 is 13 residues long. V was cut by 3 bases and J by 7 bases, with 13 bases left in between. The CDR3 region has the DNA TGCAGTGCTAGTAACCTAGATACGAATGAGCAGTTCTTC. Its translation is CSASNLDTNEQFF.

A word on this clonotype: At one of its ends the junction is not consistent with the germline gene, which may arise from a read error. The chain links TRBV15 to TRBJ2-1, with 7 nucleotides matching TRBD2. Germline V gene sequence: CDR1 LNHNV, CDR2 YYDKDF (reference sequence). CDR3 length: 18 amino acids. The CDR3 bases are TGTGCCACCAGCACTGGTCGTCCGTGGGGAGGGTCCTACGATGAGCAGCTCTTC. This codes for CATSTGRPWGGSYDEQLF. Using reference TRBV15 and TRBJ2-1 for the parts outside the CDR3, the full variable domain is DAMVIQNPRYQVTQFGKPVTLSCSQTLNHNVMYWYQQKSSQAPKLLFHYYDKDFNNEADTPDNFQSRRPNTSFCFLDIRSPGLGDTAMYLCATSTGRPWGGSYDEQLFGPGTRLTVL.

At least ten counts were recorded for this clonotype. The gene calls are TRBV12-3 or TRBV12-4 and TRBJ1-2, with D hard to call. V shed 3 bases and J shed 2 bases, with 10 bases lying between them. CDR3 length equals 14 residues. The CDR3, as DNA: TGTGCCAGCAGTTTGAAAGGTTCAAACTATGGCTACACCTTC. This sequence encodes CASSLKGSNYGYTF.

This clonotype was counted many times. The chain carries TRBV6-5 and TRBJ2-7, with D possibly being TRBD1 (6 bases). The CDR3 has 13 residues. CDR1 is MNHEY, CDR2 SVGAGI, per germline. V was trimmed by 7 bases and J by 2 bases, leaving 12 bases between them. CDR3 in amino acids: CASNSGHPYEQYF. The CDR3 DNA is TGTGCCAGCAATTCGGGACATCCCTACGAGCAGTACTTC.

The sample holds many counts of this clonotype. The chain joins TRBV6-2 or TRBV6-3 to TRBJ2-1, with unresolved D. Germline V lookup: CDR1 MNHEY, CDR2 SVGEGT. This CDR3 has 14 amino acids. V was clipped by 4 bases and J by 3 bases, with 10 bases between them. The CDR3 sequence: CASSFIGRYNEQFF. The CDR3 DNA follows: TGTGCCAGCAGTTTTATAGGGCGCTACAATGAGCAGTTCTTC.

The table lists this clonotype with a few counts. The rearrangement joins TRBV20-1 to TRBJ1-3; no reliable D call. Germline CDR1 reads DFQATT; CDR2 reads SNEGSKA (reference sequence). Trimming stripped 3 bases from V and 1 base from J, with 13 bases between. The CDR3 has 15 residues. CDR3 bases: TGCAGTGCTAGTCACATGGCCCATTCTGGAAACACCATATATTTT. It yields the protein CSASHMAHSGNTIYF.

This rearrangement joins TRBV4-1 to TRBJ2-3; TRBD1 matches at 10 bases. The CDR3 sequence is 17 residues long. J gave up 2 bases and V 0 bases, and 5 bases lay outside the gene matches. Germline CDR1 reads MGHRA; CDR2 reads YSYEKL. CDR3 nucleotides: TGCGCCAGCAGCCAAGAGGCTGGGACAGGGGTCACAGATACGCAGTATTTT. This translates into CASSQEAGTGVTDTQYF.

This chain connects TRBV20-1 to TRBJ1-5; D is uncertain. V lost 3 bases, J lost 2 bases, and 11 bases lay in between. The CDR3 runs 14 residues. Germline V CDR1 and CDR2: DFQATT, SNEGSKA (reference sequence). This CDR3 is CSASLGGGNQPQHF. The DNA of the CDR3 is TGCAGTGCTAGTTTGGGTGGAGGCAATCAGCCCCAGCATTTT.

This rearrangement joins TRBV7-2 to TRBJ1-1; 7 positions agree with TRBD1. V was pared by 4 bases and J by 3 bases, with 5 bases of the junction left unmatched. Germline CDR1 reads SGHTA; CDR2 reads FQGNSA. CDR3 size: 14 residues. CDR3 loop: CASSYQGGDTEAFF. In DNA, the CDR3 is TGTGCCAGCAGCTATCAGGGGGGAGACACTGAAGCTTTCTTT.

This clonotype has only a few counts. The chain has TRBV5-6 and TRBJ2-1; the D call may be TRBD1 or TRBD2 (5 bases each). Per the germline V gene, CDR1 is SGHDT and CDR2 is YYEEEE. V was cut by 2 bases and J by 3 bases, with 15 bases left in between. The CDR3 runs 16 residues. The CDR3 DNA sequence: TGTGCCAGCAGCTTAATTTACGGGACGGGCTACAATGAGCAGTTCTTC. Translation: CASSLIYGTGYNEQFF.

The chain is built from TRBV28 and TRBJ2-5; a possible D gene is TRBD1 (7 bases). Germline V gene lookup returns CDR1 MDHEN and CDR2 SYDVKM. V lost 6 bases and J lost 5, with 16 bases in between. This CDR3 is built from 14 residues. The CDR3 reads CASSPRDSGETQYF. The CDR3 DNA reads TGTGCCAGCAGCCCTAGGGACAGCGGGGAGACCCAGTACTTC.

In its sample, this clonotype was seen a few times. The chain has TRBV7-8 and TRBJ1-1, with 9 bases lining up with TRBD1. The CDR3 runs 20 residues. CDR1 SGHVS and CDR2 FQNEAQ come from the germline V gene. V lost 2 bases to trimming and J lost 0 bases; unmatched junction nucleotides: 16. CDR3 residues: CASSLSRTGVRGGMNTEAFF. CDR3 coding DNA: TGTGCCAGCAGCTTATCGAGGACAGGGGTCAGGGGCGGTATGAACACTGAAGCTTTCTTT.

This rearrangement joins TRBV20-1 to TRBJ1-1; TRBD1 matches 7 bases. CDR1 DFQATT and CDR2 SNEGSKA come from the germline V gene (reference sequence). CDR3 length: 14 amino acids. V lost 5 bases and J lost 0; bases outside the gene matches: 6. The CDR3: CSAVKGQLNTEAFF. CDR3 bases: TGCAGTGCTGTCAAGGGACAGCTGAACACTGAAGCTTTCTTT.

Only a few counts were recorded for this clonotype. The chain recombines TRBV12-3 or TRBV12-4 with TRBJ2-1; 10 bases are shared with TRBD2. The CDR3 contains 18 residues. The junction had 9 bases not matched to a gene; V was cut back by 0 bases and J by 4 bases. CDR3 DNA sequence: TGTGCCAGCAGTTTAGCGTTGAGGGGACTAGCGAGGTACAATGAGCAGTTCTTC. Translation gives CASSLALRGLARYNEQFF.